Each of the 9 T cell receptor beta chains below was sequenced from the same sample in a study of OX40 agonist ivuxolimab in advanced cancers. Only in-frame clones appear in the TCRdb table, and some are missing; sequencing was by immunoSEQ multiplex PCR. This table holds 65,000 to 80,000 clones, roughly 86% found once. Material: CD4+ or CD8+ T cells sorted from blood, obtained in a trial of the OX40 agonist ivuxolimab. All receptors come from an adult with an advanced solid tumor such as melanoma, head and neck, liver or kidney cancer.

The sample holds one count of this clone. The J gene is TRBJ2-7, the V gene TRBV5-1, with 10 bases matching TRBD2. Trimming at V came to 2 bases and at J to 1 base, leaving 3 bases not matched to a gene. The CDR3 is made up of 15 amino acids. In germline, CDR1 is SGHRS, CDR2 YFSETQ. The CDR3 nucleotides read TGCGCCAGCAGCTTCCTGACTAGCGGGTCCTACGAGCAGTACTTC. This codes for CASSFLTSGSYEQYF.

The rearrangement uses TRBV2 and TRBJ1-2; 7 nucleotides line up with TRBD1. With V trimmed by 4 bases and J by 6 bases, 5 bases remained unmatched. There are 13 residues in the CDR3. The germline gives CDR1 SNHLY, CDR2 FYNNEI. This CDR3 is CASSVRDRDGYTF. In DNA form, the CDR3 reads TGTGCCAGCAGTGTCCGGGACAGAGATGGCTACACCTTC.

The J gene is TRBJ2-1, the V gene TRBV7-3, with 13 bases fitting TRBD2. CDR1 is SGHTA, CDR2 FQGTGA, per germline. The CDR3 consists of 16 residues. V lost 1 base and J lost 7; bases outside the gene matches: 4. The CDR3 region is CASSLSPTSGGNEQFF. The CDR3 coding sequence is TGTGCCAGCAGCTTAAGTCCGACTAGCGGGGGGAATGAGCAGTTCTTC.

This clone was counted a few times. The chain carries TRBV30 and TRBJ1-3, with no clear D. The germline V gene has CDR1 GTSNPN and CDR2 SVGIG (reference sequence). Trimming pared 5 bases from V and 4 bases from J, leaving 9 bases between. CDR3 size: 12 residues. CDR3 sequence reads: CAWDHNGNTIYF. The CDR3 DNA follows: TGTGCCTGGGATCACAACGGAAACACCATATATTTT.

The chain carries TRBV7-3 and TRBJ2-1; D is unresolved. From germline, CDR1 is SGHTA and CDR2 FQGTGA. V gave up 0 bases and J gave up 4 bases, with 10 bases separating them. The CDR3 runs to 15 residues. The CDR3 loop is CASSLTDDVYNEQFF. The CDR3 DNA reads as TGTGCCAGCAGCTTAACGGACGACGTATACAATGAGCAGTTCTTC.

The table lists this clone with a few counts. The same CDR3 is also encoded by other DNA sequences in this sample. The chain links TRBV20-1 to TRBJ2-1; TRBD2 is a possible D gene (5 bases). This CDR3 has 11 amino acids. CDR1 and CDR2 (germline): DFQATT, SNEGSKA (reference sequence). Between the trimmed V and J ends, which lost 2 bases and 10 bases, there was a span of 9 bases. DNA for the CDR3: TGCAGTGCTAGATCGTCGGGAGAGCAGTTCTTC. This gives the protein CSARSSGEQFF.

The chain uses TRBV9 and TRBJ2-5; no reliable D call. Germline V lookup: CDR1 SGDLS, CDR2 YYNGEE. The germline V and J ends were trimmed by 0 bases and 1 base, with 7 bases remaining between them. The CDR3 contains 14 residues. The CDR3 bases are TGTGCCAGCAGCGTAGCTACAGTCCAAGAGACCCAGTACTTC. It is translated as CASSVATVQETQYF.

The rearrangement joins TRBV7-8 to TRBJ2-5, with D unclear. V shed 2 bases and J shed 1 base, with 8 bases lying between them. The germline gives CDR1 SGHVS, CDR2 FQNEAQ. This CDR3 contains 14 residues. This CDR3 is CASSLRSSQETQYF. CDR3 bases: TGTGCCAGCAGCTTACGATCTTCCCAAGAGACCCAGTACTTC.

This chain connects TRBV12-5 to TRBJ2-5; perhaps TRBD2 as D (6 bases). In germline, CDR1 is LGHNT, CDR2 FRNRAP. V gave up 6 bases and J gave up 5 bases, with 16 bases separating them. The CDR3 consists of 14 residues. The CDR3 nucleotides read TGTGCTAGTGGCAACATTGGGCTAGCGGAGACCCAGTACTTC. Translating it yields CASGNIGLAETQYF.